Given below is one TCR beta chain in context. Its antigen is unknown. The record has no base qualities; no much larger clone is one base away. Library creation used the immunoSEQ multiplex PCR assay. For the multiplex PCR, a mixture combining 60 forward primers for TCR Vbeta segments and 13 reverse primers for TCR Jbeta segments was used. A multiplex PCR assay on genomic DNA amplified the CDR3 region of rearranged TCR beta genes. On the Illumina HiSeq System, the amplified TCR beta libraries were sequenced as 87-base-pair reads. From the authors' description of their analysis: A later analysis tallied around 80 million unique TCR beta chains across the 640 or so repertoires, and around 12 million of those chains were shared by two or more donors. Raw reads were error-corrected and collapsed into unique sequences with a nearest-neighbor algorithm that merged closely related sequences to remove PCR and sequencing errors. V, D and J gene segments were assigned by aligning CDR3 sequences to IMGT reference sequences. For a sequence to be retained, a match of at least six nucleotides to both a V gene segment and a J gene segment was required. Rearrangements were classified as productive when the CDR3 lacked stop codons and remained in frame with V and J, and all other rearrangements were classified as non-productive. Following IMGT convention, CDR3 was defined as the stretch from the second conserved V-encoded cysteine up to the conserved J-encoded phenylalanine. The earlier analysis of 587 of the donors excluded any sequence lacking an unambiguous match to a single V gene segment. In an earlier analysis of around 600 of the donors, V segments were called functional above 56.7% productive rearrangements and were called segregating when the between-donor standard deviation exceeded 5%. A statistical classification framework was built for diagnosing cytomegalovirus status from the catalog of TCR beta chain sequences. V and J gene assignment, in a later analysis, came from comparing TCR nucleotide sequences with IMGT/GENE-DB human TR gene sequences. The TCRdist pipeline was used in a later analysis to assign CDR3 sequences and most-parsimonious VDJ recombination scenarios. In a later analysis, each TCR beta chain was defined by its CDR3 amino acid sequence together with its V-gene family, and reads without a unique V-gene family were excluded. As a way to deal with suspected cross-contamination and a sequencing artifact, a later analysis dropped more than 500 nucleotide sequences that were highly shared and had low generation probability. In a later analysis, a clonal expansion index for each public chain was calculated from normalized within-repertoire ranks of inferred template counts. Generation probabilities in a later analysis came from a VDJ recombination model fitted to out-of-frame rearrangements, and those results were checked against IGoR. Hypergeometric tests were used in a later analysis to score TCR-TCR, TCR-HLA and TCR-CMV co-occurrence, with a repertoire-size bias correction applied to the TCR pairs. In a later analysis, false discovery rates were estimated by permuting HLA or CMV assignments 20 times. In a later analysis, co-occurring TCRs were grouped using DBSCAN, and TCRdist sequence similarity was added for clustering within HLA-allele-positive subsets. Co-occurrence clustering excluded repertoires with fewer than 30,000 or more than 120,000 public chains, plus five with anomalous nucleotide sharing. The table comes from immuneACCESS by way of TCRdb, which keeps in-frame sequences with V and J called. Part of the clones is missing from these tables; in studies checked, under half for an unresolved V gene and the rest for unknown reasons. That table is the source of V, J and clone size, and D and trimming were worked out from the DNA. This sample lists roughly 200,000 clones; about 80% were detected once. Approximately 2% of the sample is taken by the ten largest.

The cohort consisted of approximately 670 healthy bone marrow donors. At the time of sampling, every cohort member was nominally healthy, though immune exposures that went unrecorded were likely present. The donor was CMV seronegative and belonged to the group of 320 or so seronegative cohort members. Every donor gave a peripheral blood sample, and the peripheral blood mononuclear cells from that sample were used for TCR beta sequencing. Genomic DNA extraction from the blood cell samples was performed with the Qiagen DNeasy Blood Extraction Kit. Spanning cysteine to phenylalanine, the CDR3 consists of 16 amino acids. Of the read, only the CDR3 DNA is kept; its 48 bases are in frame from base 1. Via the germline V gene, CDR1 is SNHLY and CDR2 FYNNEI. The junction shows trimming of 3 bases on V and 7 bases on J, and the gene matches do not reach 11 bases of it. The data stem from a study of cytomegalovirus exposure and HLA in healthy donors (dated by TCRdb to 2015 to 2018). Context from the whole study: An earlier analysis of approximately 550 of the donors reported more than 250 Gb of sequence data and about 100 million unique TCR beta sequences from about 179 million T cells. Approximately 330 gigabases of sequencing data and approximately 92 million unique TCR sequences made up an early release that covered approximately 620 HLA-typed donors. Of the roughly 420 genotyped donors, less than 85% were placed in the genetic ancestry cluster associated with self-reported Caucasian donors. The study aimed to test whether signatures of past pathogen exposure could be identified by cataloging public T cell receptors. The T cell repertoires of 550 to 850 subjects were profiled by immunosequencing and related to cytomegalovirus serostatus. Besides the first cohort of about 730 subjects, a separate validation cohort made up of around 120 different subjects was used. To predict cytomegalovirus infection status, the study combined high-throughput TCR immunosequencing, statistical association of individual TCRs with disease status, and machine learning. A later analysis re-analyzed previously published TCR beta repertoires from roughly 630 donors and added high-resolution HLA genotyping to study TCR occurrence patterns. In the later analysis, no new phenotypic data were used to find candidate immune exposures; instead, reliance was placed on TCR beta sequences and their occurrence across donors. In an earlier analysis of over 550 of the donors, high-throughput TCR beta sequencing was used to judge whether each TCR beta V gene segment behaved as functional or pseudogenic. Alongside the repertoire data, information on donor age, sex, ethnicity and CMV serostatus was compiled. A later genetic analysis took genome-wide SNP genotypes for about 55% of the 666 donors and used that subset as a discovery cohort. All discovery cohort repertoires had been generated on a single sequencing platform. Class I and class II HLA loci were covered by the typing at four-digit resolution. The number of donors typed differed by locus, with roughly 629-640 for A, B, C, DRB1 and DQB1, around 500 for DQA1, some 570 for DPA1, and 450 to 480 for DPB1. Four to six DR-DQ haplotypes were handled as single units for association and clustering because linkage in the cohort was strong. Across some 400 genotyped donors of the cohort, an average of approximately 220,000 unique TCR beta nucleotide sequences per donor were sequenced, and roughly 20% of those sequences were non-productive. Results and caveats for the whole study, not just this receptor: In a later analysis, TCR association rates were found to vary across HLA loci, with the most associated TCRs seen for DRB1 alleles and the fewest for HLA-C alleles. Strong co-occurrence of HLA alleles, especially DR and DQ, made assigning TCR associations to individual alleles difficult. A few of the identified cytomegalovirus-associated TCR beta chains were confirmed in vitro to be specific for cytomegalovirus antigens. A later analysis found that HLA-associated TCR beta chains were more clonally expanded and had lower generation probabilities than equally common non-associated chains. The authors suggested that the approach could potentially be generalized to other disease states and immunological phenotypes. A cluster of highly shared sequence variants was judged likely to be a technical artifact of the sequencing pipeline. In a later genetic analysis, a missense DCLRE1C variant was associated with V-gene and J-gene trimming of TCR beta chains, and the association was replicated in an independent cohort. According to a later analysis, parvovirus B19, influenza, CMV and Epstein-Barr virus appeared linked to several top co-occurrence clusters. Some IMGT-functional V segments, including TRBV6-2 and TRBV6-3, could not be told apart with the 87-base-pair reads, so those segments were excluded. In an earlier analysis of 587 of the donors, most TCR beta V segments were observed in productive rearrangements about 87% or about 30% of the time, broadly matching IMGT annotations. Most TCR sequences were seen in very few donors, while some public TCRs were found in many individuals. Sequencing depth was assumed to be roughly uniform across donors in the presence/absence analyses, though that assumption may not hold. Because HLA typing was missing for some donors at each locus, association tests included only the typed subset. Immune exposure information for the cohort was limited to CMV serostatus. Linkage disequilibrium might explain the correlated functional status among segregating V segments, but an unknown experimental factor could not be excluded. In a later analysis, most CMV-associated TCR beta chains were found to appear HLA-restricted, with HLA associations seemingly driven largely by CMV exposure. Because counts were too low, roughly 18 rarely observed V segments, including chromosome 9 orphons, were left out of the earlier analysis of 587 of the donors. The classifier was reported to diagnose cytomegalovirus status with high specificity and sensitivity in both the original cohort and the validation cohort. In this cohort, only TCR beta chains were sequenced, and detectable features were limited by the absence of alpha or paired-chain data. In a later analysis, 16,951 TCR beta sequences were associated with specific HLA alleles at a false discovery rate of 0.05. In the study, roughly 160 TCR beta chains were listed as associated with cytomegalovirus. A further reported finding was that TCR beta sequences accurately predicted the HLA-A and HLA-B alleles for most subjects in the first cohort. A later genetic analysis reported fewer N-insertions in productive TCRs among donors in an Asian-associated ancestry cluster than the roughly 700-donor mean.

Sample: PBMCs. The rearrangement combines TRBV2 with TRBJ2-2; the central 7 bases match TRBD2. The clonotype was recovered from a man aged 25 to 40 in good health and CMV-seronegative. The CDR3 loop reads CASSEGLAAGGGELFF. The nucleotides are TGTGCCAGCAGTGAGGGGCTAGCGGCCGGTGGCGGGGAGCTGTTTTTT.